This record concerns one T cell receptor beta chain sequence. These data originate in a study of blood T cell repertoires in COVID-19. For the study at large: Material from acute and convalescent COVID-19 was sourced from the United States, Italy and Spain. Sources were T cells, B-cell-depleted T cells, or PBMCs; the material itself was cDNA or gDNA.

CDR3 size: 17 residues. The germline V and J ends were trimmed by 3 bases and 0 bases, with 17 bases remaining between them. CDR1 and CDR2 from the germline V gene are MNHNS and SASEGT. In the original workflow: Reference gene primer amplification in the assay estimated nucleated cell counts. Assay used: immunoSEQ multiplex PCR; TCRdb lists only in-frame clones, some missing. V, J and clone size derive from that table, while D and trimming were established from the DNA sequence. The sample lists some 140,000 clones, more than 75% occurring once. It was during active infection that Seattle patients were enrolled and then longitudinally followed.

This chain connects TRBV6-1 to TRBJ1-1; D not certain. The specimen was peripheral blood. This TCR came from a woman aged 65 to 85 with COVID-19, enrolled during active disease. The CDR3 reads CASSDIPGYKLNTEAFF. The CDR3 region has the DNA TGTGCCAGCAGTGACATTCCGGGTTATAAACTGAACACTGAAGCTTTCTTT.